These 27 T cell receptor beta chains share one sample of origin, sequenced in a study of blood T cell repertoires in COVID-19. Sequencing used immunoSEQ multiplex PCR; TCRdb keeps in-frame clones, though not all of them. The sample holds about 62,000 clones, roughly four fifths seen once. The sequencing sample was made of peripheral blood. These receptors came from a woman in her fifties or sixties with active or convalescent COVID-19.

The chain combines TRBV5-4 with TRBJ2-3, with 14 bases that match TRBD2. The CDR3 runs 16 residues. In germline, CDR1 is SGHNT, CDR2 YYREEE (reference sequence). V dropped 2 bases and J dropped 4; count of bases not matched to a gene: 3. This CDR3 reads CASSLGGLAGADTQYF. The CDR3 DNA reads TGTGCCAGCAGCTTAGGGGGACTAGCGGGAGCAGATACGCAGTATTTT.

This clone has a single count. The V call is TRBV19, the J call TRBJ1-5, with 12 bases matching TRBD1. V dropped 6 bases and J dropped 7; count of bases not matched to a gene: 13. This CDR3 comprises 17 residues. Germline loops: CDR1 LNHDA, CDR2 SQIVND (reference sequence). The CDR3 DNA is TGTGCCAGTAGGACCACTCACGGGACAGGGGGCCGACAGCCCCAGCATTTT. Protein sequence: CASRTTHGTGGRQPQHF. The variable domain in full, completed from reference TRBV19 and TRBJ1-5, reads DGGITQSPKYLFRKEGQNVTLSCEQNLNHDAMYWYRQDPGQGLRLIYYSQIVNDFQKGDIAEGYSVSREKKESFPLTVTSAQKNPTAFYLCASRTTHGTGGRQPQHFGDGTRLSIL.

The rearrangement links TRBV6-6 to TRBJ2-1; the D is unclear. This CDR3 contains 16 residues. V lost 0 bases to trimming and J lost 1 base, with 10 bases between them. Germline assignment: CDR1 MNHNY and CDR2 SVGAGI (reference sequence). Written as DNA, the CDR3 is TGTGCCAGCAGTTACTCAGCGACCAGTTCCTACAATGAGCAGTTCTTC. Protein: CASSYSATSSYNEQFF.

The chain recombines TRBV19 with TRBJ2-2; 7 positions match TRBD1. With V trimmed by 4 bases and J by 5 bases, 7 bases remained unmatched. The CDR3 totals 15 residues. Germline loops: CDR1 LNHDA, CDR2 SQIVND (reference sequence). The CDR3 loop reads CASSTYRGRTGELFF. The CDR3 coding sequence is TGTGCCAGTAGTACCTACAGGGGCCGGACCGGGGAGCTGTTTTTT. Combining the CDR3 with reference TRBV19 and TRBJ2-2 gives the whole variable domain DGGITQSPKYLFRKEGQNVTLSCEQNLNHDAMYWYRQDPGQGLRLIYYSQIVNDFQKGDIAEGYSVSREKKESFPLTVTSAQKNPTAFYLCASSTYRGRTGELFFGEGSRLTVL.

V and J are TRBV9 and TRBJ2-7; TRBD2 matches 11 bases. The junction had 5 bases not matched to a gene; V was cut back by 3 bases and J by 6 bases. This CDR3 has 14 residues. Germline V gene data show CDR1 as SGDLS and CDR2 as YYNGEE. The CDR3 here is CASSALAGGGEQYF. Written as DNA, the CDR3 is TGTGCCAGCAGCGCCCTAGCGGGAGGAGGCGAGCAGTACTTC.

The CDR3 region has the DNA TGTGCCAGCAGCGTAGGAATAGCGGGGACCTACGAGCAGTACTTC. As protein: CASSVGIAGTYEQYF. This chain joins TRBV9 and TRBJ2-7; 8 bases line up with TRBD2. This CDR3 has 15 residues. The V gene end was trimmed by 0 bases and the J gene end by 2 bases; junction bases not matched to a gene: 4. CDR1 is SGDLS and CDR2 is YYNGEE in the germline V gene.

As to this clone: Within the sample, other DNA sequences also encode this same CDR3. The V and J genes are TRBV25-1 and TRBJ2-1, with 7 bases that match TRBD2. Germline CDR1 is MGHDK and CDR2 is SYGVNS. V lost 4 bases and J lost 3; bases outside the gene matches: 3. This CDR3 contains 14 residues. CDR3 amino acids: CASSVSGDYNEQFF. The CDR3 region has the DNA TGTGCCAGCAGTGTAAGCGGGGACTACAATGAGCAGTTCTTC.

This clone was found a few times. The V gene is TRBV18, the J gene TRBJ2-7, with D possibly matching TRBD1 (6 bases). The V and J ends lost 2 bases and 0 bases respectively, with 11 bases between them. The CDR3 runs 15 residues. Germline V gene lookup returns CDR1 KGHSH and CDR2 LQKENI. The CDR3: CASSPMRGTSYEQYF. CDR3 nucleotide sequence: TGTGCCAGCTCACCAATGAGGGGGACCTCCTACGAGCAGTACTTC.

In its sample, this clone was seen once. This sequence joins TRBV13 and TRBJ2-1, with 8 bases aligning to TRBD1. V dropped 0 bases and J dropped 7; count of bases not matched to a gene: 11. Germline values: CDR1 PRHDT, CDR2 FYEKMQ (reference sequence). This CDR3 is 17 amino acids long. CDR3: CASSLGAPGGRGNEQFF. The CDR3 nucleotides are TGTGCCAGCAGCTTAGGAGCCCCAGGGGGCCGAGGGAATGAGCAGTTCTTC.

The rearrangement links TRBV5-1 to TRBJ2-7; 8 bases are a match to TRBD1. V lost 4 bases and J lost 8; bases outside the gene matches: 14. Germline V gene data show CDR1 as SGHRS and CDR2 as YFSETQ. The CDR3 consists of 15 residues. The CDR3 reads CASSTSRDRRGQQYF. The CDR3 DNA follows: TGCGCCAGCAGCACCAGCCGGGACAGGAGAGGCCAGCAGTACTTC.

The chain is built from TRBV2 and TRBJ1-4, with TRBD1 matching over 9 bases. This CDR3 region has 15 residues. CDR1 SNHLY and CDR2 FYNNEI come from the germline V gene. Trimming took 6 bases from V and 3 from J; bases not matched to a gene: 5. The CDR3 protein is CASSSDRGANEKLFF. CDR3 sequence (DNA): TGTGCCAGCAGCTCCGACAGGGGGGCTAATGAAAAACTGTTTTTT.

This chain uses TRBV4-1 with TRBJ2-1; 7 bases line up with TRBD2. Germline V gene lookup returns CDR1 MGHRA and CDR2 YSYEKL. The CDR3 runs to 16 residues. Germline trimming cut 1 base from V and 8 bases from J; bases unmatched to any gene: 11. The CDR3 DNA reads as TGCGCCAGCAGCCAAGGAGGTGGGAGGGCCACGGATGAGCAGTTCTTC. It specifies CASSQGGGRATDEQFF.

The chain has TRBV10-3 and TRBJ1-3; TRBD1 aligns across 12 bases. The germline gives CDR1 ENHRY, CDR2 SYGVKD. The CDR3 is made up of 17 amino acids. Trimming removed 4 bases from V and 4 bases from J; junction bases left unmatched: 8. DNA of the CDR3: TGTGCCATCAGTGGCCGGGACAGGGGGCAGGCCGGAAACACCATATATTTT. Translation gives CAISGRDRGQAGNTIYF.

The chain carries TRBV21-1 and TRBJ2-1; TRBD2 is the table's D call, not checked against the DNA. TRBV21-1 is designated a pseudogene. The CDR3 totals 15 residues. This chain's CDR3 is CASSNSGSENNEQFF. The CDR3 DNA reads as TGTGCCAGCAGCAATAGCGGGAGTGAGAACAATGAGCAGTTCTTC.

V gene TRBV5-1 combines with J gene TRBJ2-3, with D maybe TRBD2 (6 bases). The V end lost 6 bases, the J end lost 0 bases, and 11 bases lay between the germline ends. The CDR3 runs to 14 residues. CDR1 is SGHRS and CDR2 is YFSETQ in the germline V gene. CDR3 nucleotides: TGCGCCAGCAACCGGGGGACTAGCACAGATACGCAGTATTTT. Translated, it gives CASNRGTSTDTQYF.

V and J are TRBV3-1 (or the pseudogene TRBV3-2) and TRBJ1-2; D may be TRBD1 (5 bases). This CDR3 has 12 residues. CDR1 is LGHDT, CDR2 YNNKEL, per germline (reference sequence). V shed 2 bases and J shed 6 bases, with 7 bases lying between them. In nucleotides, the CDR3 is TGTGCCAGCAGCCAAAGGGGCGATGGCTACACCTTC. Its protein is CASSQRGDGYTF.

This clone appeared a few times. This rearrangement joins TRBV4-1 to TRBJ2-7; D gene ambiguous. Trimming took 1 base from V and 0 from J, leaving 7 bases between them. CDR1 is MGHRA, CDR2 YSYEKL, per germline. The CDR3 spans 14 residues. The CDR3 DNA reads as TGCGCCAGCAGCCAAGGGGTAGCCTCCTACGAGCAGTACTTC. This codes for CASSQGVASYEQYF.

The rearrangement links TRBV11-2 to TRBJ2-1; weak D call: TRBD2 (5 bases). V was cut by 0 bases and J by 3 bases, with 9 bases left in between. This CDR3 spans 15 amino acids. Germline V gene lookup returns CDR1 SGHAT and CDR2 FQNNGV. The DNA for the CDR3 is TGTGCCAGCAGCTTAGATCACGGGGTCTACAATGAGCAGTTCTTC. It translates to CASSLDHGVYNEQFF.

The V and J genes are TRBV30 and TRBJ2-1, with 9 bases aligning to TRBD2. The trim removed 5 bases at V and 6 bases at J, leaving 8 bases unmatched. CDR3 length: 14 amino acids. Germline V CDR1 and CDR2: GTSNPN, SVGIG (reference sequence). The CDR3 loop reads CAWGPGLAPNEQFF. The CDR3 bases are TGTGCCTGGGGTCCGGGACTAGCACCCAATGAGCAGTTCTTC.

This clone was detected a few times. The V and J genes are TRBV2 and TRBJ2-7; 8 nucleotides align to TRBD1. The CDR3 consists of 15 residues. J was trimmed by 0 bases and V by 6 bases; bases with no gene match: 7. Germline V lookup: CDR1 SNHLY, CDR2 FYNNEI. The CDR3 protein is CASSRVDRDSYEQYF. CDR3 nucleotide sequence: TGTGCCAGCAGCCGGGTGGACAGGGACTCCTACGAGCAGTACTTC.

This clone was detected a few times. The chain recombines TRBV6-5 with TRBJ1-2, with TRBD1 identical over 7 bases. Germline V gene sequence: CDR1 MNHEY, CDR2 SVGAGI. Losses at the gene ends were 10 bases for V and 1 base for J; bases not matched to a gene: 3. The CDR3 loop spans 12 amino acids. CDR3 protein: CANDRVNYGYTF. CDR3 nucleotides: TGTGCCAACGACAGGGTTAACTATGGCTACACCTTC.

This chain uses TRBV6-2 or TRBV6-3 with TRBJ2-4; no clear D gene. CDR1 and CDR2 from the germline V gene are MNHEY and SVGEGT. The length of the CDR3 is 17 residues. V lost 2 bases and J lost 1, with 15 bases in between. CDR3: CASSYQWAQVAKNIQYF. Here the CDR3 DNA reads TGTGCCAGCAGTTACCAGTGGGCGCAGGTGGCCAAAAACATTCAGTACTTC.

The sample holds a few counts of this clone. A far larger clone is a single base away, which makes a read error likely. Other DNA sequences in this sample translate to the same CDR3. V and J are TRBV7-9 and TRBJ2-1; 11 bases fit TRBD2. The junction had 5 bases not matched to a gene; V was cut back by 6 bases and J by 4 bases. CDR3 length: 15 amino acids. CDR1 is SEHNR and CDR2 is FQNEAQ in the germline V gene (reference sequence). The CDR3 spells CASSSGLAEYNEQFF. The CDR3 DNA follows: TGTGCCAGCAGTTCGGGACTAGCGGAGTACAATGAGCAGTTCTTC.

The chain couples TRBV13 to TRBJ1-2; TRBD1 might be the D (6 bases). There are 16 residues in the CDR3. Germline-derived CDR1 and CDR2 are PRHDT and FYEKMQ (reference sequence). V lost 0 bases and J lost 5, with 16 bases in between. The CDR3 is CASSLGLGDRRYGYTF. The CDR3 DNA sequence: TGTGCCAGCAGCTTAGGCCTCGGCGACAGGCGTTATGGCTACACCTTC. The full variable domain, completed using reference TRBV13 and TRBJ1-2, is AAGVIQSPRHLIKEKRETATLKCYPIPRHDTVYWYQQGPGQDPQFLISFYEKMQSDKGSIPDRFSAQQFSDYHSELNMSSLELGDSALYFCASSLGLGDRRYGYTFGSGTRLTVV.

This chain joins TRBV3-1 (or the pseudogene TRBV3-2) and TRBJ1-6; D may be TRBD1 (5 bases). Looked up from germline, CDR1 is LGHDT and CDR2 is YNNKEL (reference sequence). There are 17 residues in the CDR3. V dropped 1 base and J dropped 4 bases, with 14 bases sitting between them. In DNA, the CDR3 is TGTGCCAGCAGCCAAGTAGCGGGGCAGACTTATAATTCACCCCTCCACTTT. Its protein product is CASSQVAGQTYNSPLHF.

This clone was observed a single time. The chain has TRBV30 and TRBJ2-7; 10 nucleotides agree with TRBD2. In germline, CDR1 is GTSNPN, CDR2 SVGIG (reference sequence). The CDR3 length is 14 residues. V gave up 0 bases and J gave up 7 bases; unmatched junction bases: 6. The CDR3 here is CAWSVPAGGKEQYF. For the CDR3, the DNA is TGTGCCTGGAGTGTACCAGCGGGGGGGAAGGAGCAGTACTTC.

This clone was found a few times. The CDR3 DNA sequence: TGCGCCAGCAGCTACAGGGGTTTGAACACTGAAGCTTTCTTT. Its protein product is CASSYRGLNTEAFF. This rearrangement joins TRBV5-1 to TRBJ1-1, with 7 positions matching TRBD1. V dropped 3 bases and J dropped 0; count of bases not matched to a gene: 2. The CDR3 extends over 14 amino acids. Germline values: CDR1 SGHRS, CDR2 YFSETQ.